One sample yielded the 31 T cell receptor beta chains listed below, sequenced in a study of shared clonotypes between healthy human individuals. Method: immunoSEQ multiplex PCR; TCRdb's copy keeps in-frame clones and lacks some. The data hold roughly 1 million clones, with around 82% observed a single time. The sample was memory CD4+ T cells from PBMCs. Subset here: CD45RA-negative fraction. The receptor source for this set is a man aged 18 to 29 in good health. Some clones in this sample may be carry-over from other donors' samples.

V gene TRBV19 combines with J gene TRBJ1-5; possible D gene TRBD1, 5 bases. This CDR3 has 14 amino acids. V lost 4 bases, J lost 7 bases, and 14 bases lay in between. The germline CDR1 and CDR2 sequences are LNHDA and SQIVND (reference sequence). CDR3 residues: CASSTRGRSQPQHF. CDR3 in DNA: TGTGCCAGTAGTACCCGGGGACGATCGCAGCCCCAGCATTTT.

This sequence joins TRBV7-8 and TRBJ2-1, with D perhaps TRBD1 (6 bases). V was trimmed by 5 bases and J by 0 bases, leaving 14 bases between them. Germline values: CDR1 SGHVS, CDR2 FQNEAQ. The CDR3 spans 16 residues. In DNA form, the CDR3 reads TGTGCCAGCAGCCCATACAGGGTCCCCTCCTACAATGAGCAGTTCTTC. It specifies CASSPYRVPSYNEQFF.

This chain connects TRBV2 to TRBJ2-3; 9 bases align to TRBD2. Germline V lookup: CDR1 SNHLY, CDR2 FYNNEI. The CDR3 has 15 amino acids. V lost 4 bases and J lost 4; bases outside the gene matches: 6. CDR3: CASSVGLAISDTQYF. CDR3 DNA sequence: TGTGCCAGCAGTGTCGGACTAGCGATCTCAGATACGCAGTATTTT.

The V and J genes are TRBV6-5 and TRBJ2-1; D is uncertain. This CDR3 is 11 amino acids long. V was pared by 6 bases and J by 9 bases, with 9 bases between. Per the germline V gene, CDR1 is MNHEY and CDR2 is SVGAGI. CDR3 DNA: TGTGCCAGCAGACTTAGAACTGAGCAGTTCTTC. It specifies CASRLRTEQFF.

V usage is TRBV4-3 and J usage is TRBJ2-1; perhaps D is TRBD1 or TRBD2 (5 bases each). Germline CDR1 and CDR2: LGHNA and YSLEER. The CDR3 totals 15 residues. V was shortened by 4 bases and J by 8 bases, with 18 bases between the two germline ends. This CDR3 is CASSLGTYGRHEQFF. The CDR3 DNA sequence: TGCGCCAGCAGCCTGGGGACCTATGGACGGCATGAGCAGTTCTTC.

On this clone itself: The sample contains more than one DNA sequence encoding this CDR3. This chain joins TRBV7-3 and TRBJ1-1; tentatively, D is TRBD1 (5 bases). There are 14 residues in the CDR3. The V and J ends lost 3 bases and 4 bases respectively, with 12 bases between them. Per the germline V gene, CDR1 is SGHTA and CDR2 is FQGTGA. The CDR3 protein is CASSLQGEGTEAFF. DNA of the CDR3: TGTGCCAGCAGCTTGCAGGGAGAGGGCACTGAAGCTTTCTTT. Together with reference TRBV7-3 and TRBJ1-1, the CDR3 gives the full variable domain: GAGVSQTPSNKVTEKGKYVELRCDPISGHTALYWYRQSLGQGPEFLIYFQGTGAADDSGLPNDRFFAVRPEGSVSTLKIQRTERGDSAVYLCASSLQGEGTEAFFGQGTRLTVV.

As regards this clone: Compared with germline, one end of the junction differs, possibly owing to a read error. The chain has TRBV18 and TRBJ2-7, with 12 bases aligning to TRBD2. Germline CDR1 and CDR2: KGHSH and LQKENI. The CDR3 loop spans 15 amino acids. CDR3 in amino acids: CASSPTQGLAGEQYF. Written as DNA, the CDR3 is TGTGCCAGCTCACCTACCCAGGGACTAGCGGGCGAGCAGTACTTT. Full variable domain (rest looked up from reference TRBV18 and TRBJ2-7): NAGVMQNPRHLVRRRGQEARLRCSPMKGHSHVYWYRQLPEEGLKFMVYLQKENIIDESGMPKERFSAEFPKEGPSILRIQQVVRGDSAAYFCASSPTQGLAGEQYFGPGTRLTVT.

V usage is TRBV7-2 and J usage is TRBJ2-5, with D hard to call. CDR1 is SGHTA and CDR2 is FQGNSA in the germline V gene. CDR3 length: 13 residues. Trimming cost V 5 bases and J 2 bases, with 9 bases left between them. CDR3 sequence (DNA): TGTGCCAGCAGCATTAGAGTACAAGAGACCCAGTACTTC. This gives the protein CASSIRVQETQYF.

This sequence joins TRBV30 and TRBJ2-1, with D possibly matching TRBD2 (6 bases). This CDR3 region has 14 residues. Trimming took 2 bases from V and 8 from J, leaving 16 bases between them. Looked up from germline, CDR1 is GTSNPN and CDR2 is SVGIG (reference sequence). The CDR3 sequence is CAWSRNGSPYEQFF. In DNA, the CDR3 is TGTGCCTGGAGTCGGAACGGGAGCCCCTATGAGCAGTTCTTC.

The CDR3 nucleotides read TGTGCCGTCTCAACCAGGGGGCAAAGTGGCTACACCTTC. Its translation: CAVSTRGQSGYTF. This rearrangement joins TRBV2 to TRBJ1-2; 8 bases agree with TRBD1. This CDR3 has 13 amino acids. V lost 11 bases and J lost 7; bases outside the gene matches: 12. Germline CDR1 and CDR2: SNHLY and FYNNEI.

The V and J genes are TRBV11-2 and TRBJ2-7; 10 bases map to TRBD1. Germline assignment: CDR1 SGHAT and CDR2 FQNNGV. This CDR3 spans 15 amino acids. V was clipped by 6 bases and J by 6 bases; unmatched bases: 11. This chain's CDR3 is CASSMQPGQGSEQYF. The CDR3 nucleotides are TGTGCCAGCAGTATGCAGCCGGGACAGGGGTCCGAGCAGTACTTC.

The J gene is TRBJ2-3, the V gene TRBV30, with D possibly matching TRBD2 (6 bases). Trimming shortened V by 3 bases and J by 0 bases, and 13 bases separated the two germline ends. The CDR3 contains 15 residues. Per the germline V gene, CDR1 is GTSNPN and CDR2 is SVGIG (reference sequence). DNA of the CDR3: TGTGCCTGGAGACGGGAGCTTTCTAGCACAGATACGCAGTATTTT. Translated: CAWRRELSSTDTQYF.

The J gene is TRBJ1-1, the V gene TRBV28; weak D call: TRBD1 (6 bases). Trimming removed 1 base from V and 5 bases from J, with 14 bases in between. This CDR3 has 15 residues. CDR1 and CDR2 from the germline V gene are MDHEN and SYDVKM. The CDR3 nucleotides are TGTGCCAGCAGTTTATCCCCTCAAAGGGGGACTGAAGCTTTCTTT. Translating it yields CASSLSPQRGTEAFF.

The rearrangement links TRBV7-9 to TRBJ2-1, with 8 bases fitting TRBD2. After removal of 0 bases from V and 0 bases from J, the junction contained 7 bases not matched to a gene. This CDR3 region has 18 residues. Germline V CDR1 and CDR2: SEHNR, FQNEAQ (reference sequence). CDR3 in DNA: TGTGCCAGCAGCTTAGCGTCTTCCGGGACTAGCTCCTACAATGAGCAGTTCTTC. This codes for CASSLASSGTSSYNEQFF.

The chain recombines TRBV27 with TRBJ1-3, with a tentative D call TRBD1 (5 bases). CDR3 length: 14 residues. V lost 5 bases and J lost 8, with 16 bases in between. Germline CDR1 reads MNHEY; CDR2 reads SMNVEV (reference sequence). For the CDR3, the DNA is TGTGCCAGCAGTCCCTCATGGGCGGGGGACACCATATATTTT. As protein: CASSPSWAGDTIYF.

This clone was recorded only once. The DNA of the CDR3 is TGTGCCAGCAGTAGGGACAGGGGTAGCACAGATACGCAGTATTTT. It specifies CASSRDRGSTDTQYF. The chain combines TRBV2 with TRBJ2-3; 10 bases map to TRBD1. Germline loops: CDR1 SNHLY, CDR2 FYNNEI. The CDR3 consists of 15 residues. With V trimmed by 5 bases and J by 0 bases, 2 bases remained unmatched.

This rearrangement joins TRBV18 to TRBJ1-4; 10 bases line up with TRBD1. The germline CDR1 and CDR2 sequences are KGHSH and LQKENI. The CDR3 has 17 amino acids. The ends lost 1 base at V and 5 bases at J; junction bases unmatched: 7. The CDR3 DNA reads as TGTGCCAGCTCACCACAAGACAGGGGGCGTAGGAATGAAAAACTGTTTTTT. Translating gives CASSPQDRGRRNEKLFF.

The chain employs TRBV28 and TRBJ2-1, with TRBD2 matching 11 bases. The ends lost 4 bases at V and 10 bases at J; junction bases unmatched: 9. The CDR3 covers 15 residues. Germline-derived CDR1 and CDR2 are MDHEN and SYDVKM. CDR3 bases: TGTGCCAGCAGTTCCGCTAGCGGGAGGAGGATGGAGCAGTTCTTC. Residues: CASSSASGRRMEQFF.

The genes are TRBV5-1 and TRBJ1-3, with no clear D. Trimming took off 5 bases at V and 0 bases at J, with 9 bases between the two ends. The length of the CDR3 is 14 residues. Germline CDR1 SGHRS, CDR2 YFSETQ. CDR3 sequence (DNA): TGCGCCAGCAGATCCGAAAACTCTGGAAACACCATATATTTT. Translation gives CASRSENSGNTIYF. The entire variable domain, with the rest obtained from reference TRBV5-1 and TRBJ1-3, is as follows: KAGVTQTPRYLIKTRGQQVTLSCSPISGHRSVSWYQQTPGQGLQFLFEYFSETQRNKGNFPGRFSGRQFSNSRSEMNVSTLELGDSALYLCASRSENSGNTIYFGEGSWLTVV.

V gene TRBV27 combines with J gene TRBJ1-4; perhaps TRBD1 as D (5 bases). V was cut by 6 bases and J by 8 bases, with 19 bases left in between. Germline assignment: CDR1 MNHEY and CDR2 SMNVEV (reference sequence). The CDR3 is made up of 15 amino acids. CDR3 loop: CASRQNRGGGEKLFF. The DNA of the CDR3 is TGTGCCAGCAGACAAAATCGTGGGGGAGGGGAAAAACTGTTTTTT.

J is TRBJ1-1 and V is TRBV5-4; D might be TRBD1 (5 bases). This CDR3 has 15 amino acids. Germline-derived CDR1 and CDR2 are SGHNT and YYREEE (reference sequence). Trimming shortened V by 0 bases and J by 11 bases, and 20 bases separated the two germline ends. This CDR3 is CASSLVGAGPNRAFF. The CDR3 DNA is TGTGCCAGCAGCTTGGTTGGGGCCGGGCCTAACCGGGCTTTCTTT.

This chain links TRBV9 with TRBJ2-1; TRBD1 matches at 7 bases. Germline V gives CDR1 SGDLS, CDR2 YYNGEE. The CDR3 spans 16 residues. The V segment lost 4 bases and the J segment 4 bases; nucleotides outside the gene matches: 11. The chain's CDR3 is CASSPTRDSQYNEQFF. CDR3 bases: TGTGCCAGCAGCCCAACTAGGGACAGCCAATACAATGAGCAGTTCTTC.

The chain employs TRBV2 and TRBJ2-2, with D unresolved. The germline CDR1 and CDR2 sequences are SNHLY and FYNNEI. Trimming stripped 5 bases from V and 6 bases from J, with 16 bases between. CDR3 length: 15 residues. CDR3: CASSKKRVSAGELFF. The CDR3 DNA reads as TGTGCCAGCAGTAAAAAAAGGGTGTCGGCCGGGGAGCTGTTTTTT. The full variable domain, completed using reference TRBV2 and TRBJ2-2, is EPEVTQTPSHQVTQMGQEVILRCVPISNHLYFYWYRQILGQKVEFLVSFYNNEISEKSEIFDDQFSVERPDGSNFTLKIRSTKLEDSAMYFCASSKKRVSAGELFFGEGSRLTVL.

CDR3 protein: CASSIPVGLRDEQFF. The CDR3, as DNA: TGTGCCAGTAGTATTCCGGTGGGATTAAGGGATGAGCAGTTCTTC. V is TRBV19 and J is TRBJ2-1, with D unclear. The CDR3 extends over 15 amino acids. Trimming stripped 3 bases from V and 8 bases from J, with 17 bases between. Germline V CDR1 and CDR2: LNHDA, SQIVND (reference sequence).

The sample holds one count of this clone. CDR3 protein: CASSYSPQVSYEQYF. CDR3 DNA: TGTGCCAGCAGTTACTCGCCTCAGGTCTCCTACGAGCAGTACTTC. The V gene is TRBV6-6, the J gene TRBJ2-7; D unclear. Trimming removed 0 bases at V and 0 bases at J, with 9 bases between. The germline V gene has CDR1 MNHNY and CDR2 SVGAGI (reference sequence). The CDR3 has 15 amino acids.

The chain has TRBV5-1 and TRBJ2-1, with 13 nucleotides matching TRBD2. Trimming at V came to 6 bases and at J to 2 bases, leaving 2 bases not matched to a gene. The V gene's germline CDR1 is SGHRS and CDR2 YFSETQ. This CDR3 has 15 amino acids. The DNA for the CDR3 is TGCGCCAGCACTGGACTAGCGGGAGCCTACAATGAGCAGTTCTTC. Amino acids: CASTGLAGAYNEQFF.

The chain combines TRBV19 with TRBJ1-5; D uncertain. Germline-derived CDR1 and CDR2 are LNHDA and SQIVND (reference sequence). The CDR3 length is 12 residues. V gave up 5 bases and J gave up 5 bases, with 7 bases separating them. The CDR3 sequence is CASSRTYQPQHF. DNA for the CDR3: TGTGCCAGTAGTCGCACTTATCAGCCCCAGCATTTT.

The rearrangement links TRBV29-1 to TRBJ2-5; D is possibly TRBD1 (5 bases). Trimming pared 7 bases from V and 3 bases from J, leaving 9 bases between. Germline lookup yields CDR1 SQVTM and CDR2 ANQGSEA. CDR3 size: 11 residues. The CDR3 here is CSGGREETQYF. CDR3 nucleotide sequence: TGCAGCGGTGGCAGGGAAGAGACCCAGTACTTC.

A single count supports this clone. This rearrangement joins TRBV5-1 to TRBJ2-3, with TRBD2 identical over 12 bases. In germline, CDR1 is SGHRS, CDR2 YFSETQ. The CDR3 is made up of 17 amino acids. V lost 0 bases and J lost 6; bases outside the gene matches: 8. The CDR3, as DNA: TGCGCCAGCAGCTTGGGGGCTAGCGGGAGGGTCGCGGATACGCAGTATTTT. Encoded protein: CASSLGASGRVADTQYF. The whole variable domain, filled in from reference TRBV5-1 and TRBJ2-3, reads KAGVTQTPRYLIKTRGQQVTLSCSPISGHRSVSWYQQTPGQGLQFLFEYFSETQRNKGNFPGRFSGRQFSNSRSEMNVSTLELGDSALYLCASSLGASGRVADTQYFGPGTRLTVL.

The chain couples TRBV15 to TRBJ2-5; TRBD1 might be the D (6 bases). Germline lookup yields CDR1 LNHNV and CDR2 YYDKDF (reference sequence). This CDR3 spans 14 amino acids. V was trimmed by 3 bases and J by 2 bases, leaving 10 bases between them. CDR3 sequence: CATSRMGAQETQYF. The CDR3 DNA sequence: TGTGCCACCAGCAGGATGGGGGCACAAGAGACCCAGTACTTC.

J is TRBJ2-2 and V is TRBV29-1; 12 bases map to TRBD2. The length of the CDR3 is 15 residues. Unmatched junction bases numbered 9, after V lost 6 bases and J lost 7 bases. Per the germline V gene, CDR1 is SQVTM and CDR2 is ANQGSEA. The CDR3 region has the DNA TGCAGCGTCGTGACTAGCGGGAGAAGGGTCGGGGAGCTGTTTTTT. It encodes CSVVTSGRRVGELFF.